The 18 T cell receptor beta chains below come from one sample, sequenced in a study of shared clonotypes between healthy human individuals. Naive CD8 cells, CD45RO-negative and positively selected for CCR7, excluded terminally differentiated effector memory CD45RA+ cells. Measured with immunoSEQ multiplex PCR; TCRdb has only the in-frame clones, and not every one. The table includes approximately 2,200,000 clones, roughly 91% detected once. The specimen sequenced was naive CD8+ T cells from PBMCs. These receptors all come from a man between 18 and 29 years old in good health. Some clones in this sample may be carry-over from other donors' samples.

This chain uses TRBV19 with TRBJ2-1; TRBD2 agrees at 7 bases. Per germline, CDR1 LNHDA and CDR2 SQIVND (reference sequence). After removal of 8 bases from V and 3 bases from J, the junction contained 4 bases not matched to a gene. The CDR3 covers 13 residues. The CDR3 DNA reads TGTGCCAGTGGCCAGCGGGGCTACAATGAGCAGTTCTTC. This sequence encodes CASGQRGYNEQFF.

The rearrangement uses TRBV27 and TRBJ1-2; TRBD1 aligns across 12 bases. The CDR3 contains 15 residues. Germline lookup yields CDR1 MNHEY and CDR2 SMNVEV (reference sequence). V lost 3 bases and J lost 8; bases outside the gene matches: 7. The CDR3 here is CASSFQGQGARGYTF. The CDR3 DNA is TGTGCCAGCAGTTTCCAGGGACAGGGGGCGCGGGGCTACACCTTC.

The chain has TRBV7-9 and TRBJ2-1; 15 positions match TRBD2. The germline gives CDR1 SEHNR, CDR2 FQNEAQ (reference sequence). Trimming took 5 bases from V and 8 from J; bases not matched to a gene: 7. This CDR3 comprises 16 residues. Here the CDR3 DNA reads TGTGCCAGCAGCCAAGGGACTAGCGGGAGGTGGGATGAGCAGTTCTTC. Translation: CASSQGTSGRWDEQFF.

The rearrangement links TRBV5-1 to TRBJ2-2; possibly TRBD1 for D (6 bases). The V gene lost 0 bases and the J gene lost 2 bases, with 11 bases spanning the gap. The CDR3 sequence is 16 residues long. CDR1 is SGHRS, CDR2 YFSETQ, per germline. The CDR3 protein is CASSLVRGPNTGELFF. CDR3 DNA: TGCGCCAGCAGCTTGGTCAGGGGACCAAACACCGGGGAGCTGTTTTTT.

CDR3 nucleotide sequence: TGCAGCGCCAGGCCGGGACAGGGGGAGTCGGTCACCGGGGAGCTGTTTTTT. Its translation is CSARPGQGESVTGELFF. The J gene is TRBJ2-2, the V gene TRBV29-1; 11 nucleotides align to TRBD1. This CDR3 comprises 17 residues. Germline assignment: CDR1 SQVTM and CDR2 ANQGSEA. The V segment lost 7 bases and the J segment 4 bases; nucleotides outside the gene matches: 14.

The chain combines TRBV7-8 with TRBJ1-2, with 7 positions matching TRBD1. V gave up 5 bases and J gave up 8 bases; unmatched junction bases: 5. Germline-derived CDR1 and CDR2 are SGHVS and FQNEAQ. The CDR3 is made up of 12 amino acids. The CDR3 DNA follows: TGTGCCAGCAGCGCGACAGGGTCGGGCTACACCTTC. The encoded protein is CASSATGSGYTF. The variable domain in full, with the rest retrieved from reference TRBV7-8 and TRBJ1-2, is GAGVSQSPRYKVAKRGQDVALRCDPISGHVSLFWYQQALGQGPEFLTYFQNEAQLDKSGLPSDRFFAERPEGSVSTLKIQRTQQEDSAVYLCASSATGSGYTFGSGTRLTVV.

The rearrangement uses TRBV6-5 and TRBJ1-4; perhaps TRBD1 as D (5 bases). V was pared by 0 bases and J by 8 bases, with 16 bases between. Germline CDR1 is MNHEY and CDR2 is SVGAGI. This CDR3 comprises 16 residues. The CDR3 DNA reads TGTGCCAGCAGTTACTCGGACACACGAAATGGCGAAAAACTGTTTTTT. Its protein is CASSYSDTRNGEKLFF.

This chain uses TRBV11-2 with TRBJ1-2, with TRBD1 identical over 9 bases. CDR1 and CDR2 (germline): SGHAT, FQNNGV. V lost 3 bases to trimming and J lost 1 base; unmatched junction nucleotides: 15. This CDR3 contains 19 residues. Written as DNA, the CDR3 is TGTGCCAGCAGCTTGGTACTACCGGGACAGGGAAACAATAACTATGGCTACACCTTC. It codes for CASSLVLPGQGNNNYGYTF.

This clone has a single count. The rearrangement links TRBV27 to TRBJ1-1; D is unresolved. V dropped 2 bases and J dropped 0 bases, with 10 bases sitting between them. The germline V gene encodes CDR1 MNHEY and CDR2 SMNVEV (reference sequence). The CDR3 extends over 15 amino acids. This CDR3 reads CASSLVPGMNTEAFF. CDR3 bases: TGTGCCAGCAGTTTAGTCCCGGGGATGAACACTGAAGCTTTCTTT.

This clone came up once. The gene calls are TRBV28 and TRBJ2-2; TRBD1 agrees at 8 bases. CDR1 MDHEN and CDR2 SYDVKM come from the germline V gene. V trimming: 2 bases; J trimming: 1 base; junction bases outside the gene matches: 3. The CDR3 loop spans 16 amino acids. The CDR3 here is CASSLTGGWNTGELFF. The CDR3, as DNA: TGTGCCAGCAGTTTAACAGGGGGGTGGAACACCGGGGAGCTGTTTTTT.

This chain connects TRBV7-9 to TRBJ1-1; D possibly corresponds to TRBD1 (5 bases). This CDR3 has 12 residues. Germline V gene lookup returns CDR1 SEHNR and CDR2 FQNEAQ (reference sequence). The V end was cut by 8 bases, the J end by 8 bases, with 15 bases between. The CDR3 sequence is CASGGVTGEAFF. The CDR3 DNA reads as TGTGCCAGCGGGGGGGTAACGGGAGAAGCTTTCTTT.

The genes are TRBV6-5 and TRBJ2-7; 11 positions match TRBD1. The CDR3 has 14 residues. V was clipped by 10 bases and J by 5 bases; unmatched bases: 10. Germline-derived CDR1 and CDR2 are MNHEY and SVGAGI. CDR3 sequence (DNA): TGTGCCACCCAATCCCGGACAGGGGGCGACGAGCAGTACTTC. As protein: CATQSRTGGDEQYF.

CDR3 sequence reads: CASSGGQGWNTEAFF. In DNA, the CDR3 is TGTGCCAGCAGTGGAGGACAGGGTTGGAACACTGAAGCTTTCTTT. The gene calls are TRBV2 and TRBJ1-1, with 8 bases identical to TRBD1. The germline V gene has CDR1 SNHLY and CDR2 FYNNEI. V lost 4 bases and J lost 1; bases outside the gene matches: 5. CDR3 size: 15 residues.

The chain recombines TRBV7-8 with TRBJ1-5; D perhaps matches TRBD1 (5 bases). V lost 5 bases to trimming and J lost 3 bases, with 14 bases between them. Germline lookup yields CDR1 SGHVS and CDR2 FQNEAQ. The CDR3 totals 15 residues. The CDR3 sequence: CASSPGVGYNQPQHF. CDR3 nucleotides: TGTGCCAGCAGCCCGGGGGTCGGTTACAATCAGCCCCAGCATTTT.

The chain recombines TRBV29-1 with TRBJ2-7; D may be TRBD2 (5 bases). Germline CDR1 is SQVTM and CDR2 is ANQGSEA. V dropped 5 bases and J dropped 2 bases, with 13 bases sitting between them. This CDR3 region has 13 residues. The DNA for the CDR3 is TGCAGCGTTTATAGCGCATACCCCTACGAGCAGTACTTC. Translated: CSVYSAYPYEQYF.

The chain carries TRBV7-9 and TRBJ2-1, with 12 bases aligning to TRBD2. The germline CDR1 and CDR2 sequences are SEHNR and FQNEAQ (reference sequence). With 7 bases clipped from V and 2 bases from J, the junction kept 3 bases outside the gene matches. This CDR3 region has 15 residues. The DNA of the CDR3 is TGTGCCAGCATACGGACTAGCGGGACCTACAATGAGCAGTTCTTC. It specifies CASIRTSGTYNEQFF. Complete variable domain (other parts from reference TRBV7-9 and TRBJ2-1): DTGVSQNPRHKITKRGQNVTFRCDPISEHNRLYWYRQTLGQGPEFLTYFQNEAQLEKSRLLSDRFSAERPKGSFSTLEIQRTEQGDSAMYLCASIRTSGTYNEQFFGPGTRLTVL.

The chain is built from TRBV29-1 and TRBJ2-3; no reliable D call. From germline, CDR1 is SQVTM and CDR2 ANQGSEA. Trimming shortened V by 6 bases and J by 6 bases, and 7 bases separated the two germline ends. This CDR3 contains 10 residues. Written as DNA, the CDR3 is TGCAGCGTGCAATACGATACGCAGTATTTT. Amino acids: CSVQYDTQYF.

The genes are TRBV6-5 and TRBJ2-1, with 7 bases aligning to TRBD2. V gave up 8 bases and J gave up 4 bases; unmatched junction bases: 5. CDR1 and CDR2 (germline): MNHEY, SVGAGI. CDR3 size: 13 residues. The chain's CDR3 is CASGRGGYNEQFF. CDR3 in DNA: TGTGCCAGCGGACGCGGGGGATACAATGAGCAGTTCTTC.